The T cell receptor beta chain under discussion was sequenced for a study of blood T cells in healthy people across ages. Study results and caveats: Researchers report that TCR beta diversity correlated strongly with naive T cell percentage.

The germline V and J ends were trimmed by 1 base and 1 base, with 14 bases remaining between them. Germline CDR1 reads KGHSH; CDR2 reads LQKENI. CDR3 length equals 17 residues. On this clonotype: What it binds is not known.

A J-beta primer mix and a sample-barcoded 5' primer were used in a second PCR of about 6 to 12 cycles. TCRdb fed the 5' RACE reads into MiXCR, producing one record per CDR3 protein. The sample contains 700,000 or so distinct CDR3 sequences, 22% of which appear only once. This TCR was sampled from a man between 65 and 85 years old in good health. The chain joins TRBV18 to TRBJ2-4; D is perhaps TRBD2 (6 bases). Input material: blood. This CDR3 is CASSPQPQGLAKNIQYF. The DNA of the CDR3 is TGTGCCAGCTCACCACAGCCCCAGGGACTGGCCAAAAACATTCAGTACTTC.